The rows below give T cell receptor beta chains drawn from one sample of a study of radiation and T cells in renal cell carcinoma. TCRdb's copy holds only in-frame clones and misses some; the assay was immunoSEQ multiplex PCR. The data contain 120,000 or so clones, around 81% of them singletons. Specimen: blood, collected from a patient whose treatment included radiotherapy and nephrectomy. These receptors originate from a man in his fifties with renal cell carcinoma. Both conserved end residues are part of each CDR3. Each record gives: V gene, clone size, J gene, CDR3 length, CDR3 protein. Clone sizes are given selectively: once, few, many, or a class where the clone is expanded.

TRBV6-4	-	TRBJ1-5	18	CASSGDRVEHYSNQPQHF
TRBV4-2	-	TRBJ2-5	16	CASSQVSGAWQETQYF
TRBV18	-	TRBJ2-5	12	CASSPSGETQYF
TRBV7-9	-	TRBJ1-1	13	CASSSRRRFEAFF
TRBV9	-	TRBJ1-2	14	CASSLGAGDYGYTF
TRBV18	-	TRBJ1-2	14	CASSHDRVIYGYTF
TRBV9	-	TRBJ2-3	15	CASSVTSLISDTQYF
TRBV28	-	TRBJ1-5	17	CASSFRQGGMGNQPQHF
TRBV7-3	once	TRBJ2-7	14	CASSLSGTGYEQYF
TRBV6-1	-	TRBJ1-6	15	CASSEAARDDSPLHF
TRBV11-3	-	TRBJ1-3	15	CASSLDGGAGNTIYF
TRBV19	-	TRBJ2-3	17	CASSTASGGDITDTQYF
TRBV19	-	TRBJ1-1	13	CASREQEVAEAFF
TRBV7-2	-	TRBJ1-2	15	CASSLPTGGNYGYTF
TRBV16	few	TRBJ2-1	16	CASSQSPGFSYNEQFF
TRBV5-6	-	TRBJ2-3	14	CASSLPPRGNTQYF
TRBV28	-	TRBJ1-2	17	CASSLGAGYGTNYGYTF
TRBV19	-	TRBJ2-1	16	CASSIGGTGGYNEQFF
TRBV6-1	-	TRBJ2-1	12	CASTRHYNEQFF
TRBV10-3	few	TRBJ2-3	14	CAISGSAGTDTQYF
TRBV10-2	once	TRBJ2-6	17	CASSDGPLSSGANVLTF
TRBV5-4	-	TRBJ2-5	16	CASSLANGAGAETQYF